The 5 T cell receptor gamma chains below come from one sample, sequenced in a study of gamma-delta chains in newborns, infants, children. TCRdb re-processed the reads using CATT. The sample consists of 1,400 to 1,500 gamma-chain clones, over 3% of them appearing once. Input material: blood. Source of these receptors: a child who was a newborn, infant or young child, either healthy, febrile or measles-vaccinated (not recorded which).

This clone was seen a handful of times. TCRdb's entry gives the protein of a much larger clone, which mismatches this DNA's translation at residue 2, likely from a read error; the protein reported here is translated from the DNA. The CDR3 loop reads CTLWEQELGKKIKVF. CDR3 nucleotide sequence: TGTACCTTGTGGGAGCAAGAGTTGGGCAAAAAAATCAAGGTATTT. The V and J genes are TRGV9 and TRGJP. The CDR3 runs to 15 residues. Germline assignment: CDR1 GITISATS and CDR2 ISYDGTV (reference sequence).

By sample fraction, this clone is medium-sized. A clone one base away is much larger, so this may be a read error. This chain uses TRGV9 with TRGJP. Germline trimming cut 2 bases from V and 9 bases from J; bases unmatched to any gene: 4. This CDR3 contains 15 residues. CDR1 is GITISATS, CDR2 ISYDGTV, per germline (reference sequence). The CDR3, as DNA: TGTGCCTTGTGGGAGGGGGCGTTGGGCAAAAAAATCAAGGTATTT. Translated: CALWEGALGKKIKVF.

Comments on this clone: A much larger clone differs by one base, so this may be a read error. The sample carries other DNA sequences with the same CDR3. The chain is built from TRGV4 and TRGJ1 or TRGJ2. Germline CDR1 and CDR2: EGSTGY and YDSYTSSV. There are 10 residues in the CDR3. This CDR3 is CATCAHKKLF. In DNA, the CDR3 is TGTGCTACCTGCGCCCATAAGAAACTCTTT.

In this sample, this clone is medium-sized. The genes are TRGV8 and TRGJP. J lost 4 bases, V lost 0 bases, and 3 bases had no gene match. This CDR3 contains 17 residues. Germline values: CDR1 VENAVY, CDR2 YDSYNSRV. This CDR3 reads CATWDRIQELGKKIKVF. In DNA form, the CDR3 reads TGTGCCACCTGGGATAGGATACAAGAGTTGGGCAAAAAAATCAAGGTATTT.

This clone is labeled medium-sized (0.01 to 0.1%). This same CDR3 is encoded by further DNA sequences in the sample. The rearrangement links TRGV9 to TRGJP. The CDR3 has 15 amino acids. The trim removed 0 bases at V and 10 bases at J, leaving 3 bases unmatched. CDR1 and CDR2 (germline): GITISATS, ISYDGTV (reference sequence). CDR3 in amino acids: CALWEVLLGKKIKVF. The DNA of the CDR3 is TGTGCCTTGTGGGAGGTGCTCTTGGGCAAAAAAATCAAGGTATTT.